This section outlines one TCR beta chain sequence together with its context. Its antigen is undetermined. This entry is derived from a study of cytomegalovirus exposure and HLA in healthy donors. V was cut by 4 bases and J by 3 bases, with 13 bases left in between. The germline CDR1 and CDR2 sequences are MDHEN and SYDVKM. The CDR3 has 15 amino acids. The PCR employed 60 Vbeta primers together with 13 Jbeta primers. Sequencing was performed with immunoSEQ multiplex PCR; in TCRdb, only in-frame clones are kept and a portion is missing. Among roughly 110,000 clones listed, roughly 82% were seen once. Whole-study results and caveats: The later analysis indicated that the majority of CMV-associated TCR beta chains appeared HLA-restricted. A later examination showed that TCR association rates differed by HLA locus, with DRB1 most and HLA-C fewest.

Material for sequencing was PBMCs. This sequence originates from a man aged 50 to 59 in good health and CMV-seronegative. The chain has TRBV28 and TRBJ1-5; D may be TRBD1 (5 bases). As DNA, the CDR3 is TGTGCCAGCAGTTCGGCCCGCAGGGACAATCAGCCCCAGCATTTT. Its protein is CASSSARRDNQPQHF.